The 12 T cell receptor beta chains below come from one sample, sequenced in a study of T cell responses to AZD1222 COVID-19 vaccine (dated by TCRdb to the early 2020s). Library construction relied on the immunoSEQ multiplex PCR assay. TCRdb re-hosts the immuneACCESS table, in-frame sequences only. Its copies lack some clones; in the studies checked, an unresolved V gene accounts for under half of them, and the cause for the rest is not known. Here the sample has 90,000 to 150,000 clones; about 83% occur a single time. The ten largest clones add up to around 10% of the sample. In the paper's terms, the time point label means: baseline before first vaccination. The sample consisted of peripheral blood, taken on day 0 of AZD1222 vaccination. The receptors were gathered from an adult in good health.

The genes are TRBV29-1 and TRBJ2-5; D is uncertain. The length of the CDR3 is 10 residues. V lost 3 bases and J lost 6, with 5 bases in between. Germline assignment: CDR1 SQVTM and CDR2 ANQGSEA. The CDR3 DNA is TGCAGCGTTGAGTCAAAGACCCAGTACTTC. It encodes CSVESKTQYF.

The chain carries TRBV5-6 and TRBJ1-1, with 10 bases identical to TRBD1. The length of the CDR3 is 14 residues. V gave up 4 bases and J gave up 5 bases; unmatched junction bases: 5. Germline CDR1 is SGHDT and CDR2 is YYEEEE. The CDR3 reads CASSRDRGSTEAFF. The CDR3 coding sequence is TGTGCCAGCAGCCGGGACAGGGGTTCGACTGAAGCTTTCTTT.

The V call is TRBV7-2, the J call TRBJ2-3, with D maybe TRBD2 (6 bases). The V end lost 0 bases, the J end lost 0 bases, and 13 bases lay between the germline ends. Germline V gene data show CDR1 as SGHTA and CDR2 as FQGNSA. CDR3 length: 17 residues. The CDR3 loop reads CASSLAQGGASTDTQYF. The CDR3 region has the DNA TGTGCCAGCAGCTTAGCCCAGGGCGGGGCCAGCACAGATACGCAGTATTTT.

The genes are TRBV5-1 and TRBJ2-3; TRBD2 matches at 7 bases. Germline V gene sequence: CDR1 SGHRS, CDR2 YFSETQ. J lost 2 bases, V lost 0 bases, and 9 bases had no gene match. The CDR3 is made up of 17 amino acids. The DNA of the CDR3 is TGCGCCAGCAGCTTGGGATCGGGCGGGAGCCCCACAGATACGCAGTATTTT. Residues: CASSLGSGGSPTDTQYF.

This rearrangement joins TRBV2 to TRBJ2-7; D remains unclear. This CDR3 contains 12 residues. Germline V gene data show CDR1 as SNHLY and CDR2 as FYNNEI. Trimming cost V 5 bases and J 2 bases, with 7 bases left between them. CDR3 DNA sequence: TGTGCCAGCAGTCCCGGGCCCTACGAGCAGTACTTC. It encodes CASSPGPYEQYF.

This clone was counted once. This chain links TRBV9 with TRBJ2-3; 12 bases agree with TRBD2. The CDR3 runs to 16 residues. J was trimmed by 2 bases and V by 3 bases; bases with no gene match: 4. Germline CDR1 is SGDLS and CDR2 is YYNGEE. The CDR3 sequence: CASSAGLAGPTDTQYF. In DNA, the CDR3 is TGTGCCAGCAGCGCCGGACTAGCGGGACCCACAGATACGCAGTATTTT.

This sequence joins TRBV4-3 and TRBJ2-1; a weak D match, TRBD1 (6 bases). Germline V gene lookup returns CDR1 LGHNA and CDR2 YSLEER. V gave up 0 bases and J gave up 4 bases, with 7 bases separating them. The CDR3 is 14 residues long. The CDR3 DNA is TGCGCCAGCAGCCAAGACAGGGGATACAATGAGCAGTTCTTC. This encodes CASSQDRGYNEQFF.

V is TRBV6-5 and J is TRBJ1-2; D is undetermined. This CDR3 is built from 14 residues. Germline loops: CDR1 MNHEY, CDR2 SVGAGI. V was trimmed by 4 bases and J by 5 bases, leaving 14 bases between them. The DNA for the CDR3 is TGTGCCAGCAGTTTCCCCGTCAGTAGATATGGCTACACCTTC. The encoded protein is CASSFPVSRYGYTF.

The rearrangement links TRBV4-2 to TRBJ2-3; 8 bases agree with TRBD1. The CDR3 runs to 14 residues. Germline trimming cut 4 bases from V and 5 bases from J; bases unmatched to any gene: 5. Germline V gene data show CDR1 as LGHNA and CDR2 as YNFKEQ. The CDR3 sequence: CASSPGQAEDTQYF. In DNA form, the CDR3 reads TGTGCCAGCAGCCCGGGACAGGCGGAAGATACGCAGTATTTT.

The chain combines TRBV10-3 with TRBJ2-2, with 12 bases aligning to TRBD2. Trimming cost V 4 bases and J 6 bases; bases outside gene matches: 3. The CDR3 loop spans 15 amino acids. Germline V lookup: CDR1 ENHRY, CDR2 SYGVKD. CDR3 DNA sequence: TGTGCCATCAGTGGAAGACTAGCGGGAGCCGGGGAGCTGTTTTTT. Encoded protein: CAISGRLAGAGELFF.

Here the CDR3 DNA reads TGTGCCAGCAGCAAAGCAGGGGTGCATCAGCCCCAGCATTTT. Residues: CASSKAGVHQPQHF. The rearrangement joins TRBV7-8 to TRBJ1-5, with TRBD1 as a possible D gene (6 bases). The CDR3 totals 14 residues. V lost 5 bases, J lost 5 bases, and 13 bases lay in between. Germline-derived CDR1 and CDR2 are SGHVS and FQNEAQ.

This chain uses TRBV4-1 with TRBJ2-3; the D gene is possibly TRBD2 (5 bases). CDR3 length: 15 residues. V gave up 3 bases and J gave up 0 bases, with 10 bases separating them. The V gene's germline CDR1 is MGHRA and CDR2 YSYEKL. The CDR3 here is CASSHSVTSTDTQYF. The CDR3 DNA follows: TGCGCCAGCAGCCATAGCGTAACTAGCACAGATACGCAGTATTTT.